This entry describes one T cell receptor beta chain. Its antigen is as yet unknown. One end of the junction fails to match germline, which may point to a read error. The sample originates from a study of blood T cells in healthy people across ages. Findings of the study overall: Compared with aged donors, long-lived donors showed fewer expanded clones, suggesting selection. Donor CMV infection status was unknown, possibly confounding age-related changes in expanded clonotypes.

Then a second PCR, running roughly 6 to 11 cycles, was carried out with a sample-barcoded 5' primer and a J-beta primer mix. Per-sample output comprised a minimum of 2.5 million paired-end reads containing CDR3. One entry per CDR3 protein results from TCRdb running MiXCR on the 5' RACE reads. This table has about 1.1 million distinct CDR3 sequences, roughly two fifths appearing once. The sequenced sample consisted of blood. The TCR originated in a man aged 18 to 30 in good health.

The CDR3 DNA sequence: TGCGCCACCCCCTGGGGCAGGGGGCGAGAGACCCGGTACTTC. It specifies CATPWGRGRETRYF. This chain connects TRBV5-1 to TRBJ2-5; 8 bases are shared with TRBD1. This CDR3 region has 14 residues. Germline assignment: CDR1 SGHRS and CDR2 YFSETQ.